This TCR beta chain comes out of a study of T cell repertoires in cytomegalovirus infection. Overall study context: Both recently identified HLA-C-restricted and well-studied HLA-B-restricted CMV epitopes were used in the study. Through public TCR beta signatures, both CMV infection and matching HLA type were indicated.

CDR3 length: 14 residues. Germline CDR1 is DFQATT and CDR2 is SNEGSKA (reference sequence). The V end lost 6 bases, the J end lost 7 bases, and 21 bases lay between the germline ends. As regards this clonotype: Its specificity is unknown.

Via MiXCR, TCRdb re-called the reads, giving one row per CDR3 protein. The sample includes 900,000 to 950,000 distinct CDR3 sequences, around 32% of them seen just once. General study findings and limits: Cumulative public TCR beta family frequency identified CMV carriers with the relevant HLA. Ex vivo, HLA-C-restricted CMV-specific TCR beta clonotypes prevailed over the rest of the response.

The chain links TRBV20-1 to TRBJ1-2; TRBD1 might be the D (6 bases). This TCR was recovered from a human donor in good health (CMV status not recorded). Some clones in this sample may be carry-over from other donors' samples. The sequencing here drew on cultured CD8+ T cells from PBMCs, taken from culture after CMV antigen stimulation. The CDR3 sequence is CSAIGGKGGGGYTF. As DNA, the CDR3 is TGCAGTGCGATTGGCGGAAAAGGGGGAGGTGGCTACACCTTC.